Listed below are T cell receptor beta chains from one sample, sequenced in a study of graft-versus-host responses after intestinal transplantation. No antigen is known for these receptors. Repertoires were generated with immunoSEQ multiplex PCR, while TCRdb's copy carries only in-frame clones and drops some. The table records tens of thousands of clones, approximately 94% of them present only once. The input for sequencing was unstimulated CD8+ T cells sorted from spleen or lymph node cells, taken before intestinal transplant. These receptors all stem from a human donor who received an intestinal transplant. The CDR3 runs from the conserved cysteine through the conserved F or W. The order of the fields is D gene, clone size, J gene, V gene, CDR3 DNA, CDR3 protein. The D gene is left open where the match is weak. Size values are once, few and many counts, or a class for expanded clones, and some rows have none.

D gene: .; clone size: .; J gene: TRBJ2-5; V gene: TRBV7-9; CDR3 DNA: TGTGCCAGCAGCTTAGCGTTGGGGGAAGAGACCCAGTACTTC; CDR3 protein: CASSLALGEETQYF
D gene: .; clone size: .; J gene: TRBJ2-5; V gene: TRBV18; CDR3 DNA: TGTGCCAGCTCACAGGGTGCGGGACAGCAAGAGACCCAGTACTTC; CDR3 protein: CASSQGAGQQETQYF
D gene: TRBD1; clone size: .; J gene: TRBJ1-1; V gene: TRBV13; CDR3 DNA: TGTGCCAGCAGCCCAGACAGGGTTAGCACTGAAGCTTTCTTT; CDR3 protein: CASSPDRVSTEAFF
D gene: TRBD2; clone size: .; J gene: TRBJ2-3; V gene: TRBV13; CDR3 DNA: TGTGCCAGCAGCTTAGCTGGTAGCGGGGATACGCAGTATTTT; CDR3 protein: CASSLAGSGDTQYF
D gene: .; clone size: .; J gene: TRBJ2-1; V gene: TRBV4-2; CDR3 DNA: TGTGCCAGCAGCCAAGGGCGAGGACGGAAACTCTACAATGAGCAGTTCTTC; CDR3 protein: CASSQGRGRKLYNEQFF
D gene: .; clone size: .; J gene: TRBJ1-4; V gene: TRBV30; CDR3 DNA: TGTGCCTGGAGTCCCTTAGGGAGAGAAAAACTGTTTTTT; CDR3 protein: CAWSPLGREKLFF
D gene: .; clone size: .; J gene: TRBJ2-7; V gene: TRBV7-2; CDR3 DNA: TGTGCCAGCAGCGTCGGACCTTCCTACAGCTCCTACGAGCAGTACTTC; CDR3 protein: CASSVGPSYSSYEQYF
D gene: TRBD2; clone size: .; J gene: TRBJ2-7; V gene: TRBV29-1; CDR3 DNA: TGCAGCGTTGAAGGGCTAGCGGGGCCCTACGAGCAGTACTTC; CDR3 protein: CSVEGLAGPYEQYF
D gene: TRBD1; clone size: few; J gene: TRBJ2-7; V gene: TRBV6-1; CDR3 DNA: TGTGCCAGCAGTGAACTCGACAGGGTCCTTTACGAGCAGTACTTC; CDR3 protein: CASSELDRVLYEQYF
D gene: TRBD1; clone size: .; J gene: TRBJ1-2; V gene: TRBV5-1; CDR3 DNA: TGCGCCAGCAGCTGGGGAGGGGACAGGGTGTCCATTACCTATGGCTACACCTTC; CDR3 protein: CASSWGGDRVSITYGYTF
D gene: .; clone size: .; J gene: TRBJ2-7; V gene: TRBV4-1; CDR3 DNA: TGCGCCAGCAGCCAAGATACGTGGGGATACGAGCAGTACTTC; CDR3 protein: CASSQDTWGYEQYF
D gene: .; clone size: once; J gene: TRBJ1-5; V gene: TRBV7-2; CDR3 DNA: TGTGCCAGCAGCTTACTCCCAGGTCGTAATCAGCCCCAGCATTTT; CDR3 protein: CASSLLPGRNQPQHF
D gene: .; clone size: .; J gene: TRBJ2-7; V gene: TRBV7-9; CDR3 DNA: TGTGCCAGCAGCCTTACCGGGACAACCTACGAGCAGTACTTC; CDR3 protein: CASSLTGTTYEQYF
D gene: TRBD1; clone size: .; J gene: TRBJ2-2; V gene: TRBV27; CDR3 DNA: TGTGCCAGCAGTCAAATCCGGGACAGGGTTTTCACCGGGGAGCTGTTTTTT; CDR3 protein: CASSQIRDRVFTGELFF
D gene: TRBD1; clone size: .; J gene: TRBJ2-5; V gene: TRBV30; CDR3 DNA: TGTGCCTGGAGCTCAGGACAGGGGGGAGAGACCCAGTACTTC; CDR3 protein: CAWSSGQGGETQYF
D gene: .; clone size: .; J gene: TRBJ1-1; V gene: TRBV9; CDR3 DNA: TGTGCCAGCAGCGTAGAAGGCGGTATGAACACTGAAGCTTTCTTT; CDR3 protein: CASSVEGGMNTEAFF
D gene: TRBD1; clone size: .; J gene: TRBJ1-5; V gene: TRBV6-1; CDR3 DNA: TGTGCCAGCAGACGACAGGGGGCAAGACAGCCCCAGCATTTT; CDR3 protein: CASRRQGARQPQHF
D gene: .; clone size: .; J gene: TRBJ2-1; V gene: TRBV13; CDR3 DNA: TGTGCCAGCAGCCATGGGGAAAAGCAGTTCTTC; CDR3 protein: CASSHGEKQFF
D gene: .; clone size: few; J gene: TRBJ2-5; V gene: TRBV6-6; CDR3 DNA: TGTGCCAGCAGTTACTCGAGACAGCAAGAGACCCAGTACTTC; CDR3 protein: CASSYSRQQETQYF
D gene: TRBD2; clone size: few; J gene: TRBJ2-7; V gene: TRBV6-1; CDR3 DNA: TGTGCCAGCAGTGAAGGACTAGCGGGCTCCTACGAGCAGTACTTC; CDR3 protein: CASSEGLAGSYEQYF
D gene: .; clone size: .; J gene: TRBJ2-7; V gene: TRBV2; CDR3 DNA: TGTGCCAGCAGTGAACAGCTTGCCCCGTACGAGCAGTACTTC; CDR3 protein: CASSEQLAPYEQYF
D gene: .; clone size: once; J gene: TRBJ2-7; V gene: TRBV7-9; CDR3 DNA: TGTGCCAGCAGCTTAGCGCTGGACATACCCTACGAGCAGTACTTC; CDR3 protein: CASSLALDIPYEQYF
D gene: .; clone size: .; J gene: TRBJ2-2; V gene: TRBV5-1; CDR3 DNA: TGCGCCAGCAGCTCTCCCGGGACGGGGAACACCGGGGAGCTGTTTTTT; CDR3 protein: CASSSPGTGNTGELFF
D gene: .; clone size: .; J gene: TRBJ1-5; V gene: TRBV9; CDR3 DNA: TGTGCCAGCAGCGTAGAGGGGCGGAGGGATCAGCCCCAGCATTTT; CDR3 protein: CASSVEGRRDQPQHF
D gene: .; clone size: .; J gene: TRBJ2-7; V gene: TRBV9; CDR3 DNA: TGTGCCAGCAGCGTAGATGGGAATTACTACGAGCAGTACTTC; CDR3 protein: CASSVDGNYYEQYF
D gene: TRBD2; clone size: .; J gene: TRBJ2-7; V gene: TRBV5-4; CDR3 DNA: TGTGCCAGCAGCTTGCCCGGGACTAGCGGGAGGCCCCCCTACGAGCAGTACTTC; CDR3 protein: CASSLPGTSGRPPYEQYF
D gene: TRBD1; clone size: .; J gene: TRBJ2-7; V gene: TRBV4-1; CDR3 DNA: TGCGCCAGCAGCCATGGGACAGAGTCCTACGAGCAGTACTTC; CDR3 protein: CASSHGTESYEQYF
D gene: .; clone size: .; J gene: TRBJ2-7; V gene: TRBV10-1; CDR3 DNA: TGCGCCAGCAGTGGATCTATAAAACCTCCCTACGAGCAGTACTTC; CDR3 protein: CASSGSIKPPYEQYF
D gene: .; clone size: .; J gene: TRBJ1-1; V gene: TRBV19; CDR3 DNA: TGTGCCAGTAGTATATTCGGGAACACTGAAGCTTTCTTT; CDR3 protein: CASSIFGNTEAFF
D gene: .; clone size: .; J gene: TRBJ2-1; V gene: TRBV28; CDR3 DNA: TGTGCCAGCAGTTTACTCGCGTCCTACAATGAGCAGTTCTTC; CDR3 protein: CASSLLASYNEQFF
D gene: .; clone size: .; J gene: TRBJ2-1; V gene: TRBV27; CDR3 DNA: TGTGCCAGCAGTATGGACGGCTACAATGAGCAGTTCTTC; CDR3 protein: CASSMDGYNEQFF
D gene: .; clone size: .; J gene: TRBJ2-7; V gene: TRBV6-1; CDR3 DNA: TGTGCCAGCAGCATCGACAGCTACTACGAGCAGTACTTC; CDR3 protein: CASSIDSYYEQYF
D gene: .; clone size: .; J gene: TRBJ2-5; V gene: TRBV14; CDR3 DNA: TGTGCCAGCAGCCAAGGACTGGGCGGTACCCCAGAGACCCAGTACTTC; CDR3 protein: CASSQGLGGTPETQYF
D gene: .; clone size: .; J gene: TRBJ1-2; V gene: TRBV5-1; CDR3 DNA: TGCGCCAGCAGCTTGCCGGACGTCTATGGCTACACCTTC; CDR3 protein: CASSLPDVYGYTF
D gene: .; clone size: .; J gene: TRBJ2-1; V gene: TRBV4-1; CDR3 DNA: TGCGCCAGCAGCCGCCGAACTACAGGGTTGGACAATGAGCAGTTCTTC; CDR3 protein: CASSRRTTGLDNEQFF
D gene: .; clone size: once; J gene: TRBJ2-5; V gene: TRBV9; CDR3 DNA: TGTGCCAGCAGCGTAGTTGGGGTACCCCAAGAGACCCAGTACTTC; CDR3 protein: CASSVVGVPQETQYF
D gene: .; clone size: .; J gene: TRBJ2-1; V gene: TRBV6-5; CDR3 DNA: TGTGCCAGCAGTTACTCTTACCAGTTTTCCTACAATGAGCAGTTCTTC; CDR3 protein: CASSYSYQFSYNEQFF
D gene: TRBD2; clone size: once; J gene: TRBJ2-1; V gene: TRBV4-1; CDR3 DNA: TGCGCCAGCAGCCAAGAGGGACTAGCGGGAGGGCCTGGTGAGCAGTTCTTC; CDR3 protein: CASSQEGLAGGPGEQFF
D gene: .; clone size: .; J gene: TRBJ2-7; V gene: TRBV4-1; CDR3 DNA: TGCGCCAGCAGCCAAGATGGGCAGTCGATTTCCTACGAGCAGTACTTC; CDR3 protein: CASSQDGQSISYEQYF
D gene: .; clone size: .; J gene: TRBJ1-2; V gene: TRBV10-3; CDR3 DNA: TGTGCCATCAGTGAGTCAGGGGTGAATAACTATGGCTACACCTTC; CDR3 protein: CAISESGVNNYGYTF
D gene: .; clone size: .; J gene: TRBJ1-2; V gene: TRBV30; CDR3 DNA: TGTGCCTGGAGTGAGCAGGCCCGGGGCTACACCTTC; CDR3 protein: CAWSEQARGYTF
D gene: .; clone size: .; J gene: TRBJ2-7; V gene: TRBV5-1; CDR3 DNA: TGCGCCAGCAGTTTAAGGCCCCGGAGGACCTACGAGCAGTACTTC; CDR3 protein: CASSLRPRRTYEQYF
D gene: .; clone size: .; J gene: TRBJ2-3; V gene: TRBV27; CDR3 DNA: TGTGCCAGCAGTTTTGGGGTGGGGAACACAGATACGCAGTATTTT; CDR3 protein: CASSFGVGNTDTQYF
D gene: TRBD2; clone size: .; J gene: TRBJ2-3; V gene: TRBV2; CDR3 DNA: TGTGCCAGCAGTGGACTAGCGGGAGGGCAATTTAGCACAGATACGCAGTATTTT; CDR3 protein: CASSGLAGGQFSTDTQYF
D gene: .; clone size: .; J gene: TRBJ1-1; V gene: TRBV29-1; CDR3 DNA: TGCAGCGTTGAAGATTCGGGGGCACGAAACACTGAAGCTTTCTTT; CDR3 protein: CSVEDSGARNTEAFF
D gene: .; clone size: once; J gene: TRBJ2-7; V gene: TRBV18; CDR3 DNA: TGTGCCAGCTCACCTTCCGGGGGGCGATTCACCTACGAGCAGTACTTC; CDR3 protein: CASSPSGGRFTYEQYF
D gene: .; clone size: .; J gene: TRBJ1-2; V gene: TRBV11-2; CDR3 DNA: TGTGCCAGCAGCTTTTACCGGTATGGCTACACCTTC; CDR3 protein: CASSFYRYGYTF
D gene: .; clone size: .; J gene: TRBJ1-2; V gene: TRBV19; CDR3 DNA: TGTGCCGGTACCTATGGTTGGGAAAGGGGCTATGGCTACACCTTC; CDR3 protein: CAGTYGWERGYGYTF
D gene: .; clone size: .; J gene: TRBJ1-4; V gene: TRBV9; CDR3 DNA: TGTGCCAGCAGCGTAGCTGGGACACCGAATGAAAAACTGTTTTTT; CDR3 protein: CASSVAGTPNEKLFF
D gene: TRBD2; clone size: .; J gene: TRBJ2-1; V gene: TRBV28; CDR3 DNA: TGTGCCAGCAGTTTAAGCGGGGATTTTTACAATGAGCAGTTCTTC; CDR3 protein: CASSLSGDFYNEQFF
D gene: .; clone size: .; J gene: TRBJ1-1; V gene: TRBV5-6; CDR3 DNA: TGTGCCAGCAGCCCTGGGGGGGGAGCTGAAGCTTTCTTT; CDR3 protein: CASSPGGGAEAFF
D gene: TRBD1; clone size: .; J gene: TRBJ2-6; V gene: TRBV6-5; CDR3 DNA: TGTGCCAGCAGTTACACAGGGGCCTCTGGGGCCAACGTCCTGACTTTC; CDR3 protein: CASSYTGASGANVLTF
D gene: .; clone size: .; J gene: TRBJ2-2; V gene: TRBV27; CDR3 DNA: TGTGCCAGCACCCCATCGACCGGGACAATCACCGGGGAGCTGTTTTTT; CDR3 protein: CASTPSTGTITGELFF
D gene: .; clone size: .; J gene: TRBJ1-1; V gene: TRBV20-1; CDR3 DNA: TGCAGTGCTAGACCTGCCCATCAAGCTTTCTTT; CDR3 protein: CSARPAHQAFF
D gene: .; clone size: .; J gene: TRBJ2-7; V gene: TRBV7-6; CDR3 DNA: TGTGCCAGCAGCCCCCTCAGGGACACGGAGTGGTACGAGCAGTACTTC; CDR3 protein: CASSPLRDTEWYEQYF